These 5 T cell receptor beta chains share one sample of origin, sequenced in a study of molecular identifiers for immune sequencing clone quantification (dated by TCRdb to the late 2010s). Libraries came from PCR. The data were produced on an Illumina HiSeq 4000. TCRdb trimmed the raw reads at Q25, called clones with MiXCR and kept productive beta chains. Duplicate CDR3 protein sequences are folded into a single record with the most common DNA and genes. Across this sample there are 250,000 to 350,000 distinct CDR3 sequences, with roughly 23% seen only once. The top ten constitute 0.75% to 0.85% of the sample. Sequenced sample: naive CD8+ T cells from blood, with Jurkat cell RNA spiked in. Sample cell subset or site, as interpreted from the label and publication: FACS-sorted CD8+CD4-CCR7+CD45RA+ naive T cells. The receptors originated from a human donor in good health. Some libraries in this study had Jurkat cell RNA spiked in.

This clonotype occurred a few times. This chain's CDR3 is CASSPVGGTDTQYF. The CDR3 DNA reads as TGTGCCAGCAGCCCAGTCGGGGGCACAGATACGCAGTATTTT. J is TRBJ2-3 and V is TRBV7-9; possible D gene TRBD2, 5 bases. Germline V gene data show CDR1 as SEHNR and CDR2 as FQNEAQ (reference sequence). The CDR3 totals 14 residues. V was cut by 5 bases and J by 1 base, with 10 bases left in between.

At least ten counts were recorded for this clonotype. The gene calls are TRBV7-9 and TRBJ2-5, with 7 bases matching TRBD2. The CDR3 covers 14 residues. Trimming at V came to 5 bases and at J to 5 bases, leaving 8 bases not matched to a gene. The germline CDR1 and CDR2 sequences are SEHNR and FQNEAQ (reference sequence). For the CDR3, the DNA is TGTGCCAGCAGCCCTCCGACTAGCCGCGAGACCCAGTACTTC. Encoded protein: CASSPPTSRETQYF.

The sample holds many counts of this clonotype. This sequence joins TRBV28 and TRBJ2-7; a weak D match, TRBD2 (5 bases). This CDR3 contains 16 residues. V dropped 4 bases and J dropped 7 bases, with 23 bases sitting between them. Germline CDR1 is MDHEN and CDR2 is SYDVKM. CDR3: CASSSQSEGRHGEQYF. The CDR3 DNA reads TGTGCCAGCAGTTCCCAAAGCGAAGGGAGACATGGGGAGCAGTACTTC.

This clonotype was picked up many times. This chain links TRBV25-1 with TRBJ2-1; D remains unclear. In germline, CDR1 is MGHDK, CDR2 SYGVNS. The V gene lost 4 bases and the J gene lost 1 base, with 5 bases spanning the gap. The CDR3 sequence is 13 residues long. CDR3 in DNA: TGTGCCAGCAGTGTCGCGTCCTACAATGAGCAGTTCTTC. Translation: CASSVASYNEQFF. The full variable domain, rest sourced from reference TRBV25-1 and TRBJ2-1, is EADIYQTPRYLVIGTGKKITLECSQTMGHDKMYWYQQDPGMELHLIHYSYGVNSTEKGDLSSESTVSRIRTEHFPLTLESARPSHTSQYLCASSVASYNEQFFGPGTRLTVL.

This clonotype showed up many times. The rearrangement uses TRBV21-1 and TRBJ1-5; TRBD1, the table's D call, lacks a check against the DNA. TRBV21-1 is a pseudogene locus. The CDR3 runs 20 residues. The DNA for the CDR3 is TGTGCCAGCAGCAAATCACCCAGGGCCAGCCGGGACAGGCACAATCAGCCCCAGCATTTT. Translation gives CASSKSPRASRDRHNQPQHF.